What follows are 19 T cell receptor beta chains derived from one specimen sequenced in a study of cytotoxic CD8 clonotypes in ibrutinib-treated CLL. TCRdb's copy holds only in-frame clones and misses some; the assay was immunoSEQ multiplex PCR. The table lists about 130,000 clones, less than 90% of them singletons. The specimen comprised PBMCs, sampled after 24 months of ibrutinib treatment. The receptors come from a human donor with chronic lymphocytic leukemia.

The V and J genes are TRBV27 and TRBJ1-2; D is unresolved. V shed 2 bases and J shed 2 bases, with 15 bases lying between them. Germline lookup yields CDR1 MNHEY and CDR2 SMNVEV (reference sequence). CDR3 length: 16 residues. CDR3 region: CASSLRHDTTNYGYTF. The CDR3 bases are TGTGCCAGCAGTTTAAGACACGACACCACGAACTATGGCTACACCTTC.

The rearrangement joins TRBV6-5 to TRBJ1-2, with D possibly being TRBD1 (5 bases). The CDR3 length is 16 residues. V lost 2 bases to trimming and J lost 4 bases, with 17 bases between them. Germline lookup yields CDR1 MNHEY and CDR2 SVGAGI. CDR3 sequence (DNA): TGTGCCAGCAGTTACGGCCAGGGCCCAGGTAGCTATGGCTACACCTTC. This codes for CASSYGQGPGSYGYTF.

This chain uses TRBV6-1 with TRBJ2-7; TRBD1 agrees at 9 bases. V was pared by 5 bases and J by 3 bases, with 5 bases of the junction left unmatched. Per the germline V gene, CDR1 is MNHNS and CDR2 is SASEGT. The CDR3 extends over 14 amino acids. The CDR3 sequence: CASSTGTGNYEQYF. CDR3 coding DNA: TGTGCCAGCAGTACCGGGACAGGGAACTACGAGCAGTACTTC.

The chain couples TRBV19 to TRBJ2-5; D tentatively fits TRBD1 or TRBD2 (5 bases each). Germline V CDR1 and CDR2: LNHDA, SQIVND (reference sequence). Trimming shortened V by 6 bases and J by 2 bases, and 10 bases separated the two germline ends. The CDR3 totals 13 residues. Here the CDR3 DNA reads TGTGCCAGTAGCGGGACGTTACAAGAGACCCAGTACTTC. This translates into CASSGTLQETQYF. Full variable domain (remainder filled in from reference TRBV19 and TRBJ2-5): DGGITQSPKYLFRKEGQNVTLSCEQNLNHDAMYWYRQDPGQGLRLIYYSQIVNDFQKGDIAEGYSVSREKKESFPLTVTSAQKNPTAFYLCASSGTLQETQYFGPGTRLLVL.

The V call is TRBV6-6, the J call TRBJ1-5; unclear D gene. V gave up 0 bases and J gave up 2 bases, with 11 bases separating them. Per germline, CDR1 MNHNY and CDR2 SVGAGI (reference sequence). There are 16 residues in the CDR3. CDR3: CASSYSTVGGNQPQHF. Here the CDR3 DNA reads TGTGCCAGCAGTTACTCGACCGTAGGAGGCAATCAGCCCCAGCATTTT.

The genes are TRBV19 and TRBJ1-1; D remains ambiguous. V was clipped by 5 bases and J by 10 bases, with 14 bases between them. CDR1 is LNHDA and CDR2 is SQIVND in the germline V gene (reference sequence). CDR3 length: 12 amino acids. The CDR3 sequence is CASSVAYYGAFF. The CDR3 coding sequence is TGTGCCAGTAGTGTGGCCTATTATGGAGCTTTCTTT.

This clone came up a few times. The gene calls are TRBV5-4 and TRBJ2-7, with TRBD2 matching over 11 bases. The CDR3 is made up of 14 amino acids. Germline CDR1 and CDR2: SGHNT and YYREEE (reference sequence). Unmatched junction bases numbered 2, after V lost 3 bases and J lost 3 bases. Here the CDR3 reads CASSSTSGVYEQYF. CDR3 bases: TGTGCCAGCAGCTCGACTAGCGGGGTCTACGAGCAGTACTTC.

In its sample, this clone was seen many times. This chain connects TRBV12-5 to TRBJ1-2; D uncertain. The CDR3 loop spans 12 amino acids. Germline loops: CDR1 LGHNT, CDR2 FRNRAP. Trimming cost V 4 bases and J 7 bases, with 10 bases left between them. The CDR3 sequence: CASGSRQAGYTF. The CDR3 nucleotides read TGTGCTAGTGGTTCCCGGCAGGCTGGCTACACCTTC.

The rearrangement joins TRBV10-3 to TRBJ2-7, with 10 bases matching TRBD1. Germline CDR1 is ENHRY and CDR2 is SYGVKD. The V and J ends lost 6 bases and 7 bases, in that order; junction bases with no gene match: 3. The CDR3 spans 12 residues. The CDR3 loop is CAIRTGGDEQYF. DNA for the CDR3: TGTGCCATCAGGACAGGGGGCGATGAGCAGTACTTC.

V and J are TRBV5-4 and TRBJ2-5, with 9 bases aligning to TRBD1. Germline loops: CDR1 SGHNT, CDR2 YYREEE (reference sequence). The CDR3 totals 13 residues. V trimming: 10 bases; J trimming: 4 bases; junction bases outside the gene matches: 8. CDR3 sequence reads: CAVTGGAGETQYF. The DNA for the CDR3 is TGTGCCGTAACAGGGGGCGCGGGAGAGACCCAGTACTTC.

The V call is TRBV7-2, the J call TRBJ1-1, with no clear D. This CDR3 comprises 14 residues. The V end was cut by 2 bases, the J end by 4 bases, with 11 bases between. Germline values: CDR1 SGHTA, CDR2 FQGNSA. In DNA, the CDR3 is TGTGCCAGCAGCTTACAGCGGGGTACCACTGAAGCTTTCTTT. It encodes CASSLQRGTTEAFF.

The rearrangement joins TRBV11-3 to TRBJ2-3; maybe TRBD2 (6 bases). The CDR3 consists of 13 residues. V lost 4 bases, J lost 12 bases, and 17 bases lay in between. CDR1 and CDR2 (germline): SGHNT, YENEEA. CDR3 loop: CASSSAAEGPQYF. For the CDR3, the DNA is TGTGCCAGCAGCTCCGCTGCGGAGGGTCCCCAGTATTTT.

V and J are TRBV6-6 and TRBJ2-1; possible D gene TRBD2, 6 bases. The germline V and J ends were trimmed by 1 base and 9 bases, with 13 bases remaining between them. The CDR3 length is 14 residues. The germline V gene has CDR1 MNHNY and CDR2 SVGAGI (reference sequence). This CDR3 is CASSYWGVRGEQFF. The CDR3 coding sequence is TGTGCCAGCAGTTACTGGGGGGTGAGAGGTGAGCAGTTCTTC.

The rearrangement joins TRBV4-1 to TRBJ1-4; 7 nucleotides agree with TRBD1. Trimming at V came to 2 bases and at J to 6 bases, leaving 9 bases not matched to a gene. CDR1 and CDR2 from the germline V gene are MGHRA and YSYEKL. The CDR3 has 16 amino acids. The CDR3 DNA sequence: TGCGCCAGCAGCCAAATTACAGGGGTTGTCGATGAAAAACTGTTTTTT. Translated, it gives CASSQITGVVDEKLFF.

This clone has a handful of counts. This chain uses TRBV19 with TRBJ1-2; 7 bases fit TRBD1. Trimming removed 4 bases from V and 5 bases from J; junction bases left unmatched: 16. The CDR3 spans 17 residues. Germline V lookup: CDR1 LNHDA, CDR2 SQIVND (reference sequence). Here the CDR3 DNA reads TGTGCCAGTAGTACAGAGACAGGGTCGGGGGTTAGGTATGGCTACACCTTC. Translating it yields CASSTETGSGVRYGYTF.

This chain links TRBV6-5 with TRBJ2-5, with no clear D. V lost 6 bases to trimming and J lost 7 bases, with 9 bases between them. CDR3 length: 11 residues. Germline CDR1 reads MNHEY; CDR2 reads SVGAGI. CDR3 coding DNA: TGTGCCAGCAGCCACTCGGGGACCCAGTACTTC. This gives the protein CASSHSGTQYF.

The rearrangement links TRBV6-1 to TRBJ1-6; 7 bases agree with TRBD1. V trimming: 2 bases; J trimming: 13 bases; junction bases outside the gene matches: 14. CDR3 length: 16 amino acids. Germline V CDR1 and CDR2: MNHNS, SASEGT. DNA of the CDR3: TGTGCCAGCAGTGAAAGCCGGGACAGCCGGTATATTCCCCTCCACTTT. Residues: CASSESRDSRYIPLHF.

The chain combines TRBV12-5 with TRBJ1-5; perhaps TRBD1 as D (6 bases). CDR3 length: 19 amino acids. Trimming removed 1 base at V and 0 bases at J, with 19 bases between. Germline CDR1 reads LGHNT; CDR2 reads FRNRAP. CDR3 coding DNA: TGTGCTAGTGGTTTGGGTGGGCAGGGGTATAAGGGTAGCAATCAGCCCCAGCATTTT. Amino acid sequence: CASGLGGQGYKGSNQPQHF.

The J gene is TRBJ1-2, the V gene TRBV19, with D unclear. The CDR3 has 12 residues. V was cut by 5 bases and J by 0 bases, with 4 bases left in between. CDR1 LNHDA and CDR2 SQIVND come from the germline V gene (reference sequence). CDR3 coding DNA: TGTGCCAGTAGTTTGTCTAACTATGGCTACACCTTC. Amino acid sequence: CASSLSNYGYTF.